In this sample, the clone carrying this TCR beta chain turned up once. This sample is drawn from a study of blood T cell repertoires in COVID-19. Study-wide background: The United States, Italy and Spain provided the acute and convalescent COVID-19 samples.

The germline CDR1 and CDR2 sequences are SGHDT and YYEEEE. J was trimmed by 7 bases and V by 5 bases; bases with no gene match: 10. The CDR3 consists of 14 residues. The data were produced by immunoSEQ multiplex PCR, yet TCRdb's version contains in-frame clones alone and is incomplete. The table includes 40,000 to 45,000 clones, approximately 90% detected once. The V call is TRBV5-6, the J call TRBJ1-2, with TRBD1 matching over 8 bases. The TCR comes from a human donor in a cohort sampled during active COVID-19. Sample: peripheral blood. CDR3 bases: TGTGCCAGCAGTACCGGGACAGGTACTTTTGGCTACACCTTC. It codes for CASSTGTGTFGYTF.